Below, 19 T cell receptor beta chains from the same sample are listed, as sequenced in a study of human T cells and chemical hapten exposure. One entry per CDR3 protein, called by TCRdb with MiXCR from the RACE reads. The sample contains 75,000 to 100,000 distinct CDR3 sequences, under 12% of which appear only once. Indicated time point: patch test 1, 2 weeks after DPC sensitization. As to treatment: therapeutic diphenylcyclopropenone sensitization with weekly scalp DPC. Material: whole blood, obtained in connection with sensitization to the hapten diphenylcyclopropenone (DPC). All receptors derive from a middle-aged man with alopecia areata. Some clones in this sample may be carry-over from other donors' samples.

The sample holds a few counts of this clonotype. The CDR3 protein is CASSTRLAGVGDTQYF. The CDR3 region has the DNA TGTGCCAGCAGCACCCGACTAGCGGGAGTGGGGGATACGCAGTATTTT. The gene calls are TRBV7-8 and TRBJ2-3; 12 nucleotides agree with TRBD2. The CDR3 contains 16 residues. J was trimmed by 6 bases and V by 5 bases; bases with no gene match: 9. Germline V gene data show CDR1 as SGHVS and CDR2 as FQNEAQ.

The rearrangement links TRBV12-3 or TRBV12-4 to TRBJ2-3; 11 bases match TRBD2. The CDR3 spans 15 residues. Trimming at V came to 5 bases and at J to 6 bases, leaving 7 bases not matched to a gene. The CDR3 is CASSTTSGSRDTQYF. Here the CDR3 DNA reads TGTGCCAGCAGTACAACTAGCGGGAGTAGGGATACGCAGTATTTT.

This clonotype was counted ten times or more. This chain connects TRBV5-1 to TRBJ1-1, with unresolved D. The CDR3 consists of 14 residues. V lost 1 base and J lost 1, with 8 bases in between. Germline V gene lookup returns CDR1 SGHRS and CDR2 YFSETQ. CDR3 protein: CASSLYAGNTEAFF. The CDR3 nucleotides are TGCGCCAGCAGCTTGTATGCCGGGAACACTGAAGCTTTCTTT.

This clonotype was observed a few times. The V and J genes are TRBV7-2 and TRBJ2-5; the D is unclear. This CDR3 has 13 residues. Germline V lookup: CDR1 SGHTA, CDR2 FQGNSA. Trimming shortened V by 4 bases and J by 5 bases, and 11 bases separated the two germline ends. The CDR3 nucleotides are TGTGCCAGCAGCTCTGGCTCGGTGGAGACCCAGTACTTC. This gives the protein CASSSGSVETQYF.

This clonotype was counted many times. This chain joins TRBV19 and TRBJ1-2; weak D call: TRBD1 (6 bases). V was trimmed by 8 bases and J by 3 bases, leaving 25 bases between them. CDR3 length equals 17 residues. The V gene's germline CDR1 is LNHDA and CDR2 SQIVND (reference sequence). The CDR3 DNA follows: TGTGCCAGTCGTCCCGGGGGGCGGATAACCCTTGACTATGGCTACACCTTC. Protein product: CASRPGGRITLDYGYTF. Using reference TRBV19 and TRBJ1-2 for the parts outside the CDR3, the full variable domain is DGGITQSPKYLFRKEGQNVTLSCEQNLNHDAMYWYRQDPGQGLRLIYYSQIVNDFQKGDIAEGYSVSREKKESFPLTVTSAQKNPTAFYLCASRPGGRITLDYGYTFGSGTRLTVV.

Comment on this clonotype: Germline is not matched at one junction end, which may reflect a read error. This sequence joins TRBV7-9 and TRBJ2-2; TRBD2 aligns across 9 bases. CDR1 SEHNR and CDR2 FQNEAQ come from the germline V gene (reference sequence). The CDR3 loop spans 14 amino acids. For the CDR3, the DNA is TGTGCCAGCAGCCTAGCGGGAACACCCGGGGAGCTGTTTTTT. Protein: CASSLAGTPGELFF.

This clonotype was recorded many times. J is TRBJ1-1 and V is TRBV6-5; D possibly corresponds to TRBD1 (6 bases). The CDR3 sequence is 11 residues long. Trimming cost V 2 bases and J 9 bases, with 7 bases left between them. Germline values: CDR1 MNHEY, CDR2 SVGAGI. CDR3 protein: CASSYQGKAFF. The CDR3 nucleotides are TGTGCCAGCAGTTACCAGGGGAAAGCTTTCTTT.

In its sample, this clonotype was seen many times. The rearrangement links TRBV5-1 to TRBJ2-1, with D possibly TRBD2 on 5 matching bases. CDR1 and CDR2 (germline): SGHRS, YFSETQ. Trimming cost V 0 bases and J 5 bases, with 12 bases left between them. The CDR3 runs 15 residues. The CDR3 reads CASSLGRVRDNEQFF. CDR3 DNA sequence: TGCGCCAGCAGCTTGGGGCGGGTCCGCGACAATGAGCAGTTCTTC.

This clonotype has ten or more counts. The V and J genes are TRBV7-9 and TRBJ1-1, with D unresolved. CDR3 length: 15 residues. Trimming took 1 base from V and 1 from J, leaving 10 bases between them. CDR1 is SEHNR, CDR2 FQNEAQ, per germline (reference sequence). CDR3 residues: CASSLVRRENTEAFF. CDR3 bases: TGTGCCAGCAGCTTAGTCAGGAGGGAGAACACTGAAGCTTTCTTT. Variable domain in full (rest from reference TRBV7-9 and TRBJ1-1): DTGVSQNPRHKITKRGQNVTFRCDPISEHNRLYWYRQTLGQGPEFLTYFQNEAQLEKSRLLSDRFSAERPKGSFSTLEIQRTEQGDSAMYLCASSLVRRENTEAFFGQGTRLTVV.

This clonotype showed up just a few times. This chain joins TRBV19 and TRBJ1-6; 10 positions agree with TRBD1. The CDR3 has 16 residues. V lost 5 bases and J lost 10; bases outside the gene matches: 11. The germline CDR1 and CDR2 sequences are LNHDA and SQIVND (reference sequence). In DNA form, the CDR3 reads TGTGCCAGTAGTCCGGGGCCGGGACAGGGGAGCTCACCCCTCCACTTT. It is translated as CASSPGPGQGSSPLHF.

In its sample, this clonotype was seen many times. The chain has TRBV12-3 or TRBV12-4 and TRBJ2-2, with 13 positions matching TRBD2. The CDR3 runs to 16 residues. The trim removed 5 bases at V and 9 bases at J, leaving 9 bases unmatched. The chain's CDR3 is CASSLTGTSGDRELFF. CDR3 DNA sequence: TGTGCCAGCAGTCTCACAGGGACTAGCGGGGACCGGGAGCTGTTTTTT.

V is TRBV29-1 and J is TRBJ2-7, with TRBD2 matching over 10 bases. The V and J ends lost 7 bases and 0 bases, in that order; junction bases with no gene match: 3. The CDR3 is made up of 13 amino acids. Germline-derived CDR1 and CDR2 are SQVTM and ANQGSEA. CDR3 sequence reads: CSGIAGGSYEQYV. In nucleotides, the CDR3 is TGCAGCGGGATAGCGGGAGGCTCCTACGAGCAGTACGTC.

The sample holds a few counts of this clonotype. The V call is TRBV12-3 or TRBV12-4, the J call TRBJ2-2; 11 bases align to TRBD2. The J segment lost 8 bases and the V segment lost 3 bases, leaving 8 bases of the junction unmatched. The CDR3 is 16 amino acids. CDR3 amino acids: CASSFGLAGPTGELFF. CDR3 nucleotide sequence: TGTGCCAGCAGTTTCGGACTAGCGGGCCCAACTGGGGAGCTGTTTTTT.

CDR3 in DNA: TGCAGTGCCCCGGGCAGGGGAGATGGTGGCTACACCTTC. Protein: CSAPGRGDGGYTF. J is TRBJ1-2 and V is TRBV20-1, with D possibly being TRBD1 (6 bases). In germline, CDR1 is DFQATT, CDR2 SNEGSKA (reference sequence). V was trimmed by 6 bases and J by 7 bases, leaving 18 bases between them. The CDR3 is made up of 13 amino acids.

This clonotype turned up a few times. This sequence joins TRBV15 and TRBJ2-3, with TRBD1 matching over 8 bases. Looked up from germline, CDR1 is LNHNV and CDR2 is YYDKDF (reference sequence). The CDR3 is 16 amino acids. J gave up 2 bases and V 4 bases, and 8 bases lay outside the gene matches. DNA of the CDR3: TGTGCCACCAGCATGAGGACAGGGACCTCCACAGATACGCAGTATTTT. As protein: CATSMRTGTSTDTQYF. The whole variable domain, remainder taken from reference TRBV15 and TRBJ2-3, is DAMVIQNPRYQVTQFGKPVTLSCSQTLNHNVMYWYQQKSSQAPKLLFHYYDKDFNNEADTPDNFQSRRPNTSFCFLDIRSPGLGDTAMYLCATSMRTGTSTDTQYFGPGTRLTVL.

The chain has TRBV6-2 or TRBV6-3 and TRBJ2-7; TRBD1 matches at 12 bases. J lost 4 bases, V lost 2 bases, and 3 bases had no gene match. CDR3 length equals 15 residues. The germline gives CDR1 MNHEY, CDR2 SVGEGT. The CDR3 region is CASSYGTGGEYEQYV. CDR3 DNA: TGTGCCAGCAGTTACGGGACAGGGGGCGAGTACGAGCAGTACGTC.

This clonotype was found a few times. The chain uses TRBV29-1 and TRBJ1-1; the D gene is possibly TRBD1 (6 bases). V lost 6 bases, J lost 2 bases, and 13 bases lay in between. CDR1 SQVTM and CDR2 ANQGSEA come from the germline V gene. The length of the CDR3 is 13 residues. CDR3 nucleotides: TGCAGCGTAGATATACAGGGAAACACTGAAGCTTTCTTT. It is translated as CSVDIQGNTEAFF.

This clonotype was found a few times. V is TRBV18 and J is TRBJ1-5; D remains ambiguous. The CDR3 is made up of 13 amino acids. Trimming took 3 bases from V and 3 from J, leaving 6 bases between them. Germline loops: CDR1 KGHSH, CDR2 LQKENI. CDR3: CASSPQDNQPQHF. CDR3 sequence (DNA): TGTGCCAGCTCACCCCAGGACAATCAGCCCCAGCATTTT. The complete variable domain, with remaining parts taken from reference TRBV18 and TRBJ1-5, reads NAGVMQNPRHLVRRRGQEARLRCSPMKGHSHVYWYRQLPEEGLKFMVYLQKENIIDESGMPKERFSAEFPKEGPSILRIQQVVRGDSAAYFCASSPQDNQPQHFGDGTRLSIL.

This clonotype has a handful of counts. The gene calls are TRBV7-2 and TRBJ2-3, with D unclear. Between the trimmed V and J ends, which lost 2 bases and 2 bases, there was a span of 14 bases. Germline-derived CDR1 and CDR2 are SGHTA and FQGNSA. The CDR3 extends over 16 amino acids. CDR3 region: CASSLRFRGYTDTQYF. For the CDR3, the DNA is TGTGCCAGCAGCTTAAGGTTTAGAGGCTACACAGATACGCAGTATTTT.